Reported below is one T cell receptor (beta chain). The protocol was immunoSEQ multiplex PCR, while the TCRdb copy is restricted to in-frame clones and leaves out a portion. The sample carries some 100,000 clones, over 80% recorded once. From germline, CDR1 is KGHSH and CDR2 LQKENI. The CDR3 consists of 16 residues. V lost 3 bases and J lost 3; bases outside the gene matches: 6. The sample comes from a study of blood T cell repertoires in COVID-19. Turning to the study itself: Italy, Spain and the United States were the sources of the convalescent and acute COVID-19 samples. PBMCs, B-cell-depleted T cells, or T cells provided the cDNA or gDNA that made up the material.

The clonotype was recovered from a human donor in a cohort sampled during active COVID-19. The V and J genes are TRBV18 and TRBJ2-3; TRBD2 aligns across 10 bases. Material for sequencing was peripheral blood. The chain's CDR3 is CASSPLSGRATDTQYF. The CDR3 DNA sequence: TGTGCCAGCTCACCCCTAAGCGGGAGGGCGACAGATACGCAGTATTTT.